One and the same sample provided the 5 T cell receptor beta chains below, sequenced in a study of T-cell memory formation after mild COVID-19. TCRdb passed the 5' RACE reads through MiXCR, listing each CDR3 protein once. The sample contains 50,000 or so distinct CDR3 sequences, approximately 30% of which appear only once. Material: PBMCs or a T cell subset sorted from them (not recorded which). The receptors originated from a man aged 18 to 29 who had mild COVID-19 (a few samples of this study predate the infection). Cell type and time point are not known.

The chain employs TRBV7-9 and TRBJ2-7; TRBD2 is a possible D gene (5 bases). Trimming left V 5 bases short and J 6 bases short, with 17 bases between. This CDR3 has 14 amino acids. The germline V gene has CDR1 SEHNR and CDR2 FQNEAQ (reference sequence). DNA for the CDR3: TGTGCCAGCAGCCCTCGTGGGGAGCAGAGCGAGCAGTACTTC. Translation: CASSPRGEQSEQYF.

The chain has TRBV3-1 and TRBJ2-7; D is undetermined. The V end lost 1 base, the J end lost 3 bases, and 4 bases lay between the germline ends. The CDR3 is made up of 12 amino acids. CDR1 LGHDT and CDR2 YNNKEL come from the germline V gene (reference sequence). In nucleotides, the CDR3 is TGTGCCAGCAGCCAAGGGGGCTACGAGCAGTACTTC. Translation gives CASSQGGYEQYF.

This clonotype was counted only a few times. Written as DNA, the CDR3 is TGTGCCAGCAGCTCCGGGACTGGGGGATACTACGAGCAGTACTTC. This encodes CASSSGTGGYYEQYF. The chain has TRBV7-2 and TRBJ2-7, with D possibly matching TRBD2 (6 bases). Germline values: CDR1 SGHTA, CDR2 FQGNSA. The germline V and J ends were trimmed by 4 bases and 3 bases, with 16 bases remaining between them. The CDR3 extends over 15 amino acids.

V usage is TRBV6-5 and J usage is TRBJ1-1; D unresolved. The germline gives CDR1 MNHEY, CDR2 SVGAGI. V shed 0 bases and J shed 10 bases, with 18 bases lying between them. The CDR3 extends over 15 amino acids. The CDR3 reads CASSYSSQALSGAFF. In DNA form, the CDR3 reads TGTGCCAGCAGTTACTCGAGCCAGGCCCTGAGCGGAGCTTTCTTT.

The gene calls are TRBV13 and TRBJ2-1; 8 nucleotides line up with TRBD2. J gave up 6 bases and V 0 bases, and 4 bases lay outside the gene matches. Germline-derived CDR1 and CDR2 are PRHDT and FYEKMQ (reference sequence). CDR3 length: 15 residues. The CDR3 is CASSLGPGTSNEQFF. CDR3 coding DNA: TGTGCCAGCAGCTTAGGCCCAGGGACTAGCAATGAGCAGTTCTTC. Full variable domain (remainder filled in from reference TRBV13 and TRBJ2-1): AAGVIQSPRHLIKEKRETATLKCYPIPRHDTVYWYQQGPGQDPQFLISFYEKMQSDKGSIPDRFSAQQFSDYHSELNMSSLELGDSALYFCASSLGPGTSNEQFFGPGTRLTVL.